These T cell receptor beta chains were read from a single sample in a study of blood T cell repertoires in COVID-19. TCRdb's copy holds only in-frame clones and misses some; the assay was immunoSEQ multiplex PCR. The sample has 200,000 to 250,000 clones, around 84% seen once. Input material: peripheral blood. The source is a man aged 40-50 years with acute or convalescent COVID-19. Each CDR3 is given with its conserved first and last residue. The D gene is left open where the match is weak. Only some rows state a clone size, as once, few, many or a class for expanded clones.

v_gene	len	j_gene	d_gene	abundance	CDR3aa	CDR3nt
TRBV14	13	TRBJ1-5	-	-	CASSQDRNQPQHF	TGTGCCAGCAGCCAAGATCGGAATCAGCCCCAGCATTTT
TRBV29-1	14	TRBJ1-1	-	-	CSVPTGLEVTEAFF	TGCAGCGTTCCGACAGGATTGGAGGTCACTGAAGCTTTCTTT
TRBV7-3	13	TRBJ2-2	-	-	CASSPRRAGELFF	TGTGCCAGCAGCCCTAGGAGGGCGGGGGAGCTGTTTTTT
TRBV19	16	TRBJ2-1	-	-	CASSSRGGGLLNEQFF	TGTGCCAGTAGTTCCAGAGGAGGGGGCCTACTAAATGAGCAGTTCTTC
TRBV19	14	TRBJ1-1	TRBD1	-	CASTVTGGATEAFF	TGTGCCAGTACCGTGACAGGGGGCGCGACTGAAGCTTTCTTT
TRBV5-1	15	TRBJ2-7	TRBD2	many	CASSSTSGASYEQYF	TGCGCCAGCAGCTCGACTAGCGGGGCGTCCTACGAGCAGTACTTC
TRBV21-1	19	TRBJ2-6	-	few	CASSSPTGSPPSGANVLTF	TGTGCCAGCAGCAGCCCGACAGGATCCCCCCCCTCTGGGGCCAACGTCCTGACTTTC
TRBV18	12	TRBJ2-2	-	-	CASSPAAGELFF	TGTGCCAGCTCACCGGCAGCGGGGGAGCTGTTTTTT
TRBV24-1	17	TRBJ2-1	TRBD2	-	CATSEPLTGGQGEEQFF	TGTGCCACCAGTGAACCCCTAACGGGGGGGCAGGGAGAAGAGCAGTTCTTC
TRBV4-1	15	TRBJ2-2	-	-	CASSQGTKNTGELFF	TGCGCCAGCAGCCAAGGGACTAAGAACACCGGGGAGCTGTTTTTT
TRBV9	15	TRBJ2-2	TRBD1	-	CASSDGTGSWSELFF	TGTGCCAGCAGCGACGGGACAGGGTCGTGGTCAGAACTGTTTTTT
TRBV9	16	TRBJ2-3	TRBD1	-	CASSVESGGISDTQYF	TGTGCCAGCAGCGTAGAATCAGGGGGAATATCAGATACGCAGTATTTT
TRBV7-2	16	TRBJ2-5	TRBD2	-	CASSLVAGGFQETQYF	TGTGCCAGCAGCCTCGTAGCGGGGGGCTTCCAAGAGACCCAGTACTTC
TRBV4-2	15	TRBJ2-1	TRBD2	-	CASSPGLAAYNEQFF	TGTGCCAGCAGCCCGGGTCTAGCGGCCTACAATGAGCAGTTCTTC
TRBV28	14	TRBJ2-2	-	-	CASSRGQNTGELFF	TGTGCCAGCAGCCGCGGACAGAACACCGGGGAGCTGTTTTTT
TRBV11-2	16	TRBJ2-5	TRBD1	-	CASSLRWAGGEETQYF	TGTGCCAGCAGCTTAAGGTGGGCAGGGGGAGAAGAGACCCAGTACTTC
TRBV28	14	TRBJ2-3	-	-	CASITGWGPDTQYF	TGTGCCAGCATTACAGGGTGGGGCCCAGATACGCAGTATTTT
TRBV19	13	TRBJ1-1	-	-	CASSGQLNTEAFF	TGTGCCAGTAGTGGACAGCTGAACACTGAAGCTTTCTTT
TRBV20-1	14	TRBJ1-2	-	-	CSACGDAALYGYTF	TGCAGTGCTTGTGGAGATGCCGCCCTTTATGGCTACACCTTC
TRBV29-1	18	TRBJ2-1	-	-	CSVDQISHIRSNYNEQFF	TGCAGCGTCGATCAGATATCACACATAAGATCGAACTACAATGAGCAGTTCTTC
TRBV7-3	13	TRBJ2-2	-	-	CASSLSSGGELFF	TGTGCCAGCAGCTTAAGCAGCGGCGGGGAGCTGTTTTTT
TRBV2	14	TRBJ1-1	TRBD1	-	CASTLDRGATEAFF	TGTGCCAGCACCTTAGACAGGGGAGCCACTGAAGCTTTCTTT
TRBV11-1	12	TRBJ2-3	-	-	CASSLSSRTQYF	TGTGCCAGCAGCTTAAGCAGCAGGACGCAGTATTTT
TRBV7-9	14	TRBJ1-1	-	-	CASSLSRADTEAFF	TGTGCCAGCAGCTTAAGCAGGGCGGACACTGAAGCTTTCTTT
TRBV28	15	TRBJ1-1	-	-	CASRGGGQGSTEAFF	TGTGCCAGCCGTGGCGGAGGCCAGGGGTCTACTGAAGCTTTCTTT
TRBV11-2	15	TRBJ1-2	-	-	CASSHGGATNYGYTF	TGTGCCAGCAGCCATGGTGGGGCGACTAACTATGGCTACACCTTC
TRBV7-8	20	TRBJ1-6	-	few	CASSLQGRGRHRAYNSPLHF	TGTGCCAGCAGCTTACAGGGCAGGGGACGTCATAGAGCCTATAATTCACCCCTCCACTTT
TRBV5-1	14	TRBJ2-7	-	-	CASSLGTLNYEQYF	TGCGCCAGCAGCTTGGGGACACTTAACTACGAGCAGTACTTC
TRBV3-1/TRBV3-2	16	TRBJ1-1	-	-	CASSQGGQTLNTEAFF	TGTGCCAGCAGCCAAGGAGGACAGACATTGAACACTGAAGCTTTCTTT
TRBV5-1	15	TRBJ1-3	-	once	CASSLAFGDGNTIYF	TGCGCCAGCAGCTTGGCCTTTGGAGATGGAAACACCATATATTTT
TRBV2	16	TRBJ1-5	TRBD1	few	CASGGRGQYSNQPQHF	TGTGCCAGCGGGGGCAGGGGGCAATATAGCAATCAGCCCCAGCATTTT
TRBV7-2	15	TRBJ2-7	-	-	CASSLVGGSSYEQYF	TGTGCCAGCAGCTTAGTGGGGGGAAGCTCCTACGAGCAGTACTTC
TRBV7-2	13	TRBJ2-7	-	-	CASSLILGGEQYF	TGTGCCAGCAGCTTAATTCTCGGGGGCGAGCAGTACTTC
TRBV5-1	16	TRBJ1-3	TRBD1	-	CASSYTGGISGNTIYF	TGCGCCAGCAGCTACACAGGGGGGATCTCTGGAAACACCATATATTTT
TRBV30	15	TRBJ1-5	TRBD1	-	CAWSEGQGRNQPQHF	TGTGCCTGGAGTGAAGGACAGGGGAGGAATCAGCCCCAGCATTTT
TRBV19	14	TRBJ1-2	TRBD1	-	CASRVTGGDYGYTF	TGTGCCAGTAGGGTAACAGGGGGGGACTATGGCTACACCTTC
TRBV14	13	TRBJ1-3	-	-	CASRESSGNTIYF	TGTGCCAGCCGGGAGAGCTCTGGAAACACCATATATTTT
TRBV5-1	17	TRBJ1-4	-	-	CASSLDPSAATNEKLFF	TGCGCCAGCAGCTTGGACCCGTCCGCGGCGACTAATGAAAAACTGTTTTTT
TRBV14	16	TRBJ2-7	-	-	CASSQAARTASYEQYF	TGTGCCAGCAGCCAAGCCGCCAGGACAGCGTCCTACGAGCAGTACTTC
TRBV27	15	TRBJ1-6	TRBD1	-	CASSLRGQGQSPLHF	TGTGCCAGCAGTTTGCGGGGACAGGGGCAGTCACCCCTCCACTTT
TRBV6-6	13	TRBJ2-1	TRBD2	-	CASRGGDHNEQFF	TGTGCCAGCAGGGGAGGGGACCACAATGAGCAGTTCTTC
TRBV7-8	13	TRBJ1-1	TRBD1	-	CASSTDRDTEAFF	TGTGCCAGCAGCACCGACAGGGACACTGAAGCTTTCTTT
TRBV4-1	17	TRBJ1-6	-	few	CASSQAIPGGSESPLHF	TGCGCCAGCAGCCAAGCGATCCCGGGGGGATCGGAATCACCCCTCCACTTT
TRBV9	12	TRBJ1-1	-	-	CASSPLGGRAFF	TGTGCCAGCAGCCCTTTGGGGGGGCGGGCTTTCTTT
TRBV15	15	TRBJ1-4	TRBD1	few	CATNPDRGINEKLFF	TGTGCCACCAACCCGGACAGGGGGATTAATGAAAAACTGTTTTTT
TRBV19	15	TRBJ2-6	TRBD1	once	CASSAGGVGANVLTF	TGTGCCAGTAGTGCAGGGGGCGTTGGGGCCAACGTCCTGACTTTC
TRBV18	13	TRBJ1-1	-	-	CASSAVRNTEAFF	TGTGCCAGCTCGGCGGTAAGGAACACTGAAGCTTTCTTT
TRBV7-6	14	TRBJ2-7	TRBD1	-	CASSARQGIYEQYF	TGTGCCAGCAGCGCACGACAGGGAATCTACGAGCAGTACTTC
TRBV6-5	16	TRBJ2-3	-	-	CASSYSRTTSTDTQYF	TGTGCCAGCAGTTACTCTAGGACTACTAGCACAGATACGCAGTATTTT
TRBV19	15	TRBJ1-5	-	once	CASSMAAVSNQPQHF	TGTGCCAGTAGTATGGCCGCGGTTAGCAATCAGCCCCAGCATTTT
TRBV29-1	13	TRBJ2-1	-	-	CSVGTRADNEQFF	TGCAGCGTTGGGACAAGGGCGGACAATGAGCAGTTCTTC
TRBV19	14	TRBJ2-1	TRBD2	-	CASSIRGAYNEQFF	TGTGCCAGTAGTATCCGGGGGGCCTACAATGAGCAGTTCTTC
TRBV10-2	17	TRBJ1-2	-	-	CASSELETKYYNYGYTF	TGCGCCAGCAGTGAGTTGGAGACCAAGTACTATAACTATGGCTACACCTTC